The rows below give T cell receptor beta chains drawn from one sample of a study of post-analysis software for immune sequencing data. One entry per CDR3 protein results from TCRdb running MiXCR on the PCR reads. The table shows roughly 540,000 distinct CDR3 sequences, with under 40% occurring only once. Specimen: blood. These receptors came from a girl aged 2 to 17 with multiple sclerosis. CDR3s include the opening cysteine and the closing phenylalanine or tryptophan. The D gene is left open where the match is weak. The listing skips clone size in some rows; elsewhere it reads once, few, many or a size class.

d_call	j_call	v_call	clone_size	cdr3_nt	cdr3_aa
.	TRBJ2-5	TRBV5-1	.	TGCGCCAGCAGCTTGGGAACCCTGGGGTCCCCTCAAGAGACCCAGTACTTC	CASSLGTLGSPQETQYF
.	TRBJ2-3	TRBV3-1	.	TGTGCCAGCAGCCAGGCCGGGACTACGCAGTATTTT	CASSQAGTTQYF
.	TRBJ1-5	TRBV5-6	.	TGTGCCAGCAGCTTGAGGAGTGGGGGCACTCAGCCCCAGCATTTT	CASSLRSGGTQPQHF
TRBD1	TRBJ1-4	TRBV4-1	.	TGCGCCAGCTCCGACAGGGCGGGCGCTAATGAAAAACTGTTTTTT	CASSDRAGANEKLFF
.	TRBJ1-5	TRBV27	few	TGTGCCAGCAGTTTGCAGGGGAGCAGGCAGCCCCAGCATTTT	CASSLQGSRQPQHF
TRBD1	TRBJ1-1	TRBV6-6	.	TGTGCCAGCAGGTCGGGACAGGGGACGCACACTGAAGCTTTCTTT	CASRSGQGTHTEAFF
.	TRBJ2-7	TRBV20-1	.	TGCAGTGCTAGGGATGGGGGGTCATACTCCTACGAGCAGTACTTC	CSARDGGSYSYEQYF
.	TRBJ1-2	TRBV15	few	TGTGCCACCAGCAGAGAGAGGGGCGGCTACACCTTC	CATSRERGGYTF
.	TRBJ2-6	TRBV19	few	TGTGCCAGTAGTATAGACTCTGGGGCCAACGTCCTGACTTTC	CASSIDSGANVLTF
.	TRBJ2-5	TRBV5-1	.	TGCGCCAGCAGCTTGCAGGGCGAGGAGACCCAGTACTTC	CASSLQGEETQYF
.	TRBJ1-4	TRBV10-3	.	TGTGCCATCAGTGATCCGCAGCCTAATGAAAAACTGTTTTTT	CAISDPQPNEKLFF
.	TRBJ1-5	TRBV6-5	few	TGTGCCTCCGGAGGCAGAGATAGCAATCAGCCCCAGCATTTT	CASGGRDSNQPQHF
TRBD2	TRBJ2-5	TRBV9	.	TGTGCCAGCAGCGTGACTAGCGGGGGGGCACATGGTGAGACCCAGTACTTC	CASSVTSGGAHGETQYF
TRBD2	TRBJ2-1	TRBV10-2	.	TGCGCCAGCAGTGAGATCCAGCGGGGGGGCGGTGAGCAGTTCTTC	CASSEIQRGGGEQFF
TRBD1	TRBJ1-1	TRBV18	.	TGTGCCAGCTCATCTCTAACGACAGGGGACACTGAAGCTTTCTTT	CASSSLTTGDTEAFF
.	TRBJ2-3	TRBV4-1	.	TGCGCCAGCAGCCAAGATCTCCCGGGAGATACGCAGTATTTT	CASSQDLPGDTQYF
TRBD1	TRBJ2-3	TRBV29-1	once	TGCAGCGTTCGACAGGGGGGGATGGGGGATACGCAGTATTTT	CSVRQGGMGDTQYF
.	TRBJ2-6	TRBV5-1	.	TGCGCCAGCAGCCCGGTGGAGACTGGGGCCAACGTCCGGACTTTC	CASSPVETGANVRTF
TRBD2	TRBJ2-4	TRBV6-5	many	TGTGCCAGCAGTAGCGTCCGGGCGGGGGACATTCAGTACTTC	CASSSVRAGDIQYF
TRBD2	TRBJ2-1	TRBV11-2	few	TGTGCCAGCAAGCCGGGACTAGCGGGGGTTTTCGACAATGAGCAGTTCTTC	CASKPGLAGVFDNEQFF
.	TRBJ2-5	TRBV20-1	few	TGCAGTGCTGTGTTACTCCAACAAGAGACCCAGTACTTC	CSAVLLQQETQYF
TRBD2	TRBJ2-3	TRBV6-5	few	TGTGCCAGCAGTTCATTCCGGGACTACCCCACAGATACGCAGTATTTT	CASSSFRDYPTDTQYF
.	TRBJ2-1	TRBV7-8	few	TGTGCCAGCAGCTTAGGGATCCGGACGGACTACAATGAGCAGTTCTTC	CASSLGIRTDYNEQFF
.	TRBJ2-3	TRBV20-1	.	TGCAGTGGGCTTCCAGGGTACACGCAGTATTTT	CSGLPGYTQYF
.	TRBJ1-2	TRBV10-3	once	TGTGCCATCAGTGGCTTAACAGGGTTTGGCTACACCTTC	CAISGLTGFGYTF
TRBD1	TRBJ2-5	TRBV20-1	few	TGCAGTGCTAGTACAGGGGGCGACCAAGAGACCCAGTACTTC	CSASTGGDQETQYF
TRBD1	TRBJ2-7	TRBV6-5	few	TGTGCCAGCAGCCCCGTCAGGGGGAGCTCCTACGAGCAGTACTTC	CASSPVRGSSYEQYF
TRBD2	TRBJ2-5	TRBV6-5	.	TGTGCCAGCAGTTCGGGACTAGCGGGGGAGGAGACCCAGTACTTC	CASSSGLAGEETQYF
.	TRBJ2-7	TRBV7-2	.	TGTGCCAGCAGCCATAACCTGGGGGGCTACGAGCAGTACTTC	CASSHNLGGYEQYF
.	TRBJ2-1	TRBV20-1	few	TGCAGTGCGTACAGTTCCTCCTACAATGAGCAGTTCTTC	CSAYSSSYNEQFF
.	TRBJ1-2	TRBV5-1	few	TGCGCCAGCAGCTTGACGGACAGAAGCTATGGCTACACCTTC	CASSLTDRSYGYTF
.	TRBJ1-2	TRBV7-9	.	TGTGCCAGCAGCCCGGGTTGGACAGACGTTAACTATGGCTACACCTTC	CASSPGWTDVNYGYTF
TRBD1	TRBJ1-1	TRBV6-1	few	TGTGCCAGCAGGCCCGGGACAGGGAACACTGAAGCTTTCTTT	CASRPGTGNTEAFF